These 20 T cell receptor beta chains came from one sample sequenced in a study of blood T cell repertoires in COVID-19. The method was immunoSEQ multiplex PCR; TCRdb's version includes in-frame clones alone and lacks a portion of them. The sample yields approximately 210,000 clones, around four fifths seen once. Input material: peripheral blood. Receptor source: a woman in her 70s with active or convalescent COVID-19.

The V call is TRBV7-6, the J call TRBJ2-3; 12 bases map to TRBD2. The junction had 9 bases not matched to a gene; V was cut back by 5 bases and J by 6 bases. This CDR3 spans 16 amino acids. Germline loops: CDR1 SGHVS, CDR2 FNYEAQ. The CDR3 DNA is TGTGCCAGCAGCCTCGAGACTAGCGGGGGTGGTGATACGCAGTATTTT. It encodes CASSLETSGGGDTQYF.

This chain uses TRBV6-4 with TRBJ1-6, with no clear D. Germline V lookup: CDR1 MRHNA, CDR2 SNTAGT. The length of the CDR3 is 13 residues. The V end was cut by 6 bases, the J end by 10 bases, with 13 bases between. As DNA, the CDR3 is TGTGCCAGCAGGCCGACTCGTAACTCACCCCTCCACTTT. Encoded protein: CASRPTRNSPLHF.

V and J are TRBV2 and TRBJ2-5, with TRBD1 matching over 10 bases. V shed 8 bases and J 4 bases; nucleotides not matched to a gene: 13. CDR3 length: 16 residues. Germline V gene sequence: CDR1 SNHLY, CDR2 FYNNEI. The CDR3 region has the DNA TGTGCCAGCGCCCATCCGGGACAGGGGTTTGCAGAGACCCAGTACTTC. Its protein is CASAHPGQGFAETQYF.

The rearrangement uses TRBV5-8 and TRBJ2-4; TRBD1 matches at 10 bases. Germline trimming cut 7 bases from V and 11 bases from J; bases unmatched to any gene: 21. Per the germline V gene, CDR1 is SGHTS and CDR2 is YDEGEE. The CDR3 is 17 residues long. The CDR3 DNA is TGTGCCAGCCAATACAGCGCGACGGGACAGGGGTTTGGATTTCAGTACTTC. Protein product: CASQYSATGQGFGFQYF.

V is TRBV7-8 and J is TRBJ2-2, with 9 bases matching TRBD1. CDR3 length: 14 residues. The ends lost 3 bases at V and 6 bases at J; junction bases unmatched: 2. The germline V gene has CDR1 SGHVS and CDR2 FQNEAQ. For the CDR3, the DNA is TGTGCCAGCAGCTTTGACAGGGGGGCCGGGGAGCTGTTTTTT. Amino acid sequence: CASSFDRGAGELFF. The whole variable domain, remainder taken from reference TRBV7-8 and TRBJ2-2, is GAGVSQSPRYKVAKRGQDVALRCDPISGHVSLFWYQQALGQGPEFLTYFQNEAQLDKSGLPSDRFFAERPEGSVSTLKIQRTQQEDSAVYLCASSFDRGAGELFFGEGSRLTVL.

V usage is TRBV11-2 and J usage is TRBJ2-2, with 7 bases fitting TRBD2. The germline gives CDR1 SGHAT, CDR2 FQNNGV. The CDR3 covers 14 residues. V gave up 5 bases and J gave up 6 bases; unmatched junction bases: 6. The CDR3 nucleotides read TGTGCCAGCAGCGCTACACGGGGGGCCGGGGAGCTGTTTTTT. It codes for CASSATRGAGELFF.

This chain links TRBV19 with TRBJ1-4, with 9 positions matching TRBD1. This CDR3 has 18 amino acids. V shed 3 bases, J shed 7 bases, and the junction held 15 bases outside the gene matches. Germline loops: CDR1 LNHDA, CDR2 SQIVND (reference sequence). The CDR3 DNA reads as TGTGCCAGTAGTATCCTGGACAGGGGCCCGGTCCCCGGTGAAAAACTGTTTTTT. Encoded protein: CASSILDRGPVPGEKLFF.

CDR3 in amino acids: CSAAAPSARLYNEQFF. CDR3 bases: TGCAGCGCTGCGGCCCCTAGCGCCCGCCTCTACAATGAGCAGTTCTTC. The V gene is TRBV29-1, the J gene TRBJ2-1; D possibly corresponds to TRBD2 (6 bases). The V and J ends lost 7 bases and 3 bases respectively, with 22 bases between them. The CDR3 runs to 16 residues. Germline V gives CDR1 SQVTM, CDR2 ANQGSEA.

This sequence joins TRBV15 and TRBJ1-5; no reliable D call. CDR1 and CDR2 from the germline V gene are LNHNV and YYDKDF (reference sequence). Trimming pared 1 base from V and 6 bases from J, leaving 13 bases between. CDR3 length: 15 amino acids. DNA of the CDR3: TGTGCCACCAGCAGAGTGGGTCAGGCCCCTCAGCCCCAGCATTTT. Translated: CATSRVGQAPQPQHF.

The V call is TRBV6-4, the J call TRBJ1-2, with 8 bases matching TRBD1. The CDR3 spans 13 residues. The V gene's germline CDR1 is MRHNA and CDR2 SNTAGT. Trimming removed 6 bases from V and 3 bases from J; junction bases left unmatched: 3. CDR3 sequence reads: CASRKQGDYGYTF. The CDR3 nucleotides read TGTGCCAGCAGAAAACAGGGGGACTATGGCTACACCTTC.

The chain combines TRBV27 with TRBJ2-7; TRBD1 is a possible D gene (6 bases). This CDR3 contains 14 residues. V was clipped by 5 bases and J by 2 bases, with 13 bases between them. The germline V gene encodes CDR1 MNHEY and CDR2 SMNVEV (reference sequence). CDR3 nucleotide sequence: TGTGCCAGCAGTAAAACAGGGTCCCCCTACGAGCAGTACTTC. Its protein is CASSKTGSPYEQYF.

The CDR3 loop is CASGRGPETQYF. The CDR3 bases are TGTGCCAGCGGCAGGGGGCCAGAGACCCAGTACTTC. The rearrangement links TRBV3-1 (or the pseudogene TRBV3-2) to TRBJ2-5; 8 bases match TRBD1. Germline V lookup: CDR1 LGHDT, CDR2 YNNKEL (reference sequence). The CDR3 loop spans 12 amino acids. V lost 8 bases to trimming and J lost 4 bases; unmatched junction nucleotides: 3.

The CDR3 region is CASSLFAGELFF. The CDR3 nucleotides read TGTGCCAGCAGCTTATTCGCCGGGGAGCTGTTTTTT. This chain uses TRBV7-2 with TRBJ2-2, with no clear D. Germline CDR1 SGHTA, CDR2 FQGNSA. The CDR3 has 12 amino acids. V lost 2 bases to trimming and J lost 6 bases, with 4 bases between them.

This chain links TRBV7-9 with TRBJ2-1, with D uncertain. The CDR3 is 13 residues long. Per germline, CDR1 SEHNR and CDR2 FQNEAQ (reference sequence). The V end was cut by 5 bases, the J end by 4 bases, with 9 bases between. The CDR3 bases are TGTGCCAGCAGCATTGACGGGTACAATGAGCAGTTCTTC. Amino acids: CASSIDGYNEQFF.

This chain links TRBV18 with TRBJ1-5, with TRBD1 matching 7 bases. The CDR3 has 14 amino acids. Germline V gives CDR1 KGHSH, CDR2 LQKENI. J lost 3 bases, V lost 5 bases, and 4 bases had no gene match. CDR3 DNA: TGTGCCAGCTCAGCTGACAGGGACAATCAGCCCCAGCATTTT. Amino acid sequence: CASSADRDNQPQHF.

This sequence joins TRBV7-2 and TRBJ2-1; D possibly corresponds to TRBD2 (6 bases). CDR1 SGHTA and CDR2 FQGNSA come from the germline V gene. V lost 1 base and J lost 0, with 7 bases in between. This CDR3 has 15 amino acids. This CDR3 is CASSLGGDSYNEQFF. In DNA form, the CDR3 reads TGTGCCAGCAGCTTAGGGGGGGACTCCTACAATGAGCAGTTCTTC.

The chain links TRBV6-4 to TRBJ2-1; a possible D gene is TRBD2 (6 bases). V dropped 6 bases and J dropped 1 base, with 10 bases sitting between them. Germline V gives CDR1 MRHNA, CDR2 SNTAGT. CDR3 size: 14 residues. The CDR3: CASSGGGSYNEQFF. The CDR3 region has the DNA TGTGCCAGCAGCGGGGGTGGATCCTACAATGAGCAGTTCTTC.

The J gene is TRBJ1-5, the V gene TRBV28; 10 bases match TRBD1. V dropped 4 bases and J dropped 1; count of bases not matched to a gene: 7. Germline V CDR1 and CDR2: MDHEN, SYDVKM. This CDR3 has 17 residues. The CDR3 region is CASSSYDRGLSNQPQHF. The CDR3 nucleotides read TGTGCCAGCAGTTCTTATGACAGGGGGCTGAGCAATCAGCCCCAGCATTTT.

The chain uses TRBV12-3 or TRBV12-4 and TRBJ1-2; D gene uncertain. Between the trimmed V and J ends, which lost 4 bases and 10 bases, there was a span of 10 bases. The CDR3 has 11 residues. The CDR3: CASSSGLLYTF. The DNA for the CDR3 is TGTGCCAGCAGTTCTGGGCTCCTCTACACCTTC.

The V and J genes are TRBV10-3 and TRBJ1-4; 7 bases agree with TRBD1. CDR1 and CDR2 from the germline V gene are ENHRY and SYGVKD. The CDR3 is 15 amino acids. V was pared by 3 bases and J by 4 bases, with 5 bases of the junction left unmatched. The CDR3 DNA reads TGTGCCATCAGTGAAACAGGGGCGGATAATGAAAAACTGTTTTTT. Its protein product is CAISETGADNEKLFF.